This T cell receptor beta chain came from a study of vaccination and CD4 T cells after COVID-19. On the study more broadly: Convalescent participants consisted of six males and four females, two being Hispanic. As their vaccination, participants received two doses of either BNT162b2 or mRNA-1273 vaccine.

Comments on this clonotype: Its specificity is unknown.

Germline loops: CDR1 MNHNS, CDR2 SASEGT. The trim removed 2 bases at V and 7 bases at J, leaving 5 bases unmatched. This CDR3 region has 14 residues. Time point of the sample: late sampling 161 to 241 days after vaccination in a few convalescent patients. Treatment denoted: roughly nine-day PBMC culture with coronavirus spike peptide pools or control peptides (ViraFEST assay). With the Oncomine TCR Beta short-read assay, DNA from cultured CD4+ T cells was sequenced. After culture, CD4+ T cells served as the source for genomic DNA extraction. TCRdb re-derived calls from the PCR reads in MiXCR, one entry per CDR3 protein. The sample yields 20,000 to 25,000 distinct CDR3 sequences, 35% seen once.

The specimen was CD4+ T cells from blood, cultured in vitro, collected about 7 months after SARS-CoV-2 vaccination. The clonotype comes from a human donor who had recovered from COVID-19. J is TRBJ2-1 and V is TRBV6-1; 7 nucleotides align to TRBD1. The CDR3 loop reads CASSEMRGLNEQFF. CDR3 DNA: TGTGCCAGCAGTGAAATGAGGGGGCTGAATGAGCAGTTCTTC.